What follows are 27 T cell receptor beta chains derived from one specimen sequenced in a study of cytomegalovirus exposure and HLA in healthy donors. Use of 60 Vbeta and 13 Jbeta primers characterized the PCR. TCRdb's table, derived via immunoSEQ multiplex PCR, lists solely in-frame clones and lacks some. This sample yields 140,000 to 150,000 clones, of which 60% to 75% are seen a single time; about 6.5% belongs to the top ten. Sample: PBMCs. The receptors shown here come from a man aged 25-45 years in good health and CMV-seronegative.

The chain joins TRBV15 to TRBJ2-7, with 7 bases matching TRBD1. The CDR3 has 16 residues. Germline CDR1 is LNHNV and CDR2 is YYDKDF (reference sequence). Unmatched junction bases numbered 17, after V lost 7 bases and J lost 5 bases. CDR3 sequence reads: CATIIHNRGMGNEQYF. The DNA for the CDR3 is TGTGCCACCATCATCCATAACAGGGGCATGGGAAACGAGCAGTACTTC.

The CDR3 bases are TGTGCCATCAGTGAGTCGCGGGGTGTAAACACCATATATTTT. Protein product: CAISESRGVNTIYF. The chain uses TRBV10-3 and TRBJ1-3; D call uncertain. This CDR3 has 14 residues. Germline-derived CDR1 and CDR2 are ENHRY and SYGVKD. Between the trimmed V and J ends, which lost 0 bases and 6 bases, there was a span of 9 bases.

In DNA, the CDR3 is TGTGCCAGCAGCCACAGACAGGGTGCCGGGGAGCTGTTTTTT. Translating gives CASSHRQGAGELFF. The V and J genes are TRBV11-3 and TRBJ2-2; 7 nucleotides match TRBD1. Germline V lookup: CDR1 SGHNT, CDR2 YENEEA. The CDR3 is made up of 14 amino acids. With V trimmed by 5 bases and J by 6 bases, 6 bases remained unmatched.

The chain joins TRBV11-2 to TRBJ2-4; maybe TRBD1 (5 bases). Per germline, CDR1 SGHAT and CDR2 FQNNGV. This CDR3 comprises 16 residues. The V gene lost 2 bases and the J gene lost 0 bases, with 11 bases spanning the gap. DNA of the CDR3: TGTGCCAGCAGCTTATCGGTAGGGGTAGCCAAAAACATTCAGTACTTC. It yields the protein CASSLSVGVAKNIQYF.

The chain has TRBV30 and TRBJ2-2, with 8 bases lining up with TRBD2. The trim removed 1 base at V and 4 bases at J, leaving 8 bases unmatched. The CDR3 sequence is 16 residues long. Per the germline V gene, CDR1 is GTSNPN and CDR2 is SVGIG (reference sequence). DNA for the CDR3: TGTGCCTGGAGTGGACTCGGGGGGGCGGGCACCGGGGAGCTGTTTTTT. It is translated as CAWSGLGGAGTGELFF.

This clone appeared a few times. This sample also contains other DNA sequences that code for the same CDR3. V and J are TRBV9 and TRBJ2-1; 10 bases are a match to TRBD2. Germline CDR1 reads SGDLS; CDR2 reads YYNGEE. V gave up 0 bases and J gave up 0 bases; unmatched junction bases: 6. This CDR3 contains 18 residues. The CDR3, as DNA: TGTGCCAGCAGCGTAGGGTCTAGCGGGAGCATCTCCTACAATGAGCAGTTCTTC. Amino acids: CASSVGSSGSISYNEQFF. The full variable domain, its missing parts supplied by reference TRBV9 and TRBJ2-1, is DSGVTQTPKHLITATGQRVTLRCSPRSGDLSVYWYQQSLDQGLQFLIQYYNGEERAKGNILERFSAQQFPDLHSELNLSSLELGDSALYFCASSVGSSGSISYNEQFFGPGTRLTVL.

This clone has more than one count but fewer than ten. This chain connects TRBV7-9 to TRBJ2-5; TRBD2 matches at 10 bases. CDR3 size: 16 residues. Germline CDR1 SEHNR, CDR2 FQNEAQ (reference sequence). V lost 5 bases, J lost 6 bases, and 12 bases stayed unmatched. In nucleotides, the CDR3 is TGTGCCAGCAGCCCCGCTCTAGCGGGGGCAGAGAAGACCCAGTACTTC. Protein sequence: CASSPALAGAEKTQYF.

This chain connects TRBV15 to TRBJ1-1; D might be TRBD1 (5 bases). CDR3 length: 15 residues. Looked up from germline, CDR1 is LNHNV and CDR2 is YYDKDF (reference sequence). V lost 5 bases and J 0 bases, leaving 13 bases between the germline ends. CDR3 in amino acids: CATSVRQIMNTEAFF. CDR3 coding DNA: TGTGCCACCAGCGTCCGACAGATCATGAACACTGAAGCTTTCTTT. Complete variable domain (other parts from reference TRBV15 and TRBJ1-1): DAMVIQNPRYQVTQFGKPVTLSCSQTLNHNVMYWYQQKSSQAPKLLFHYYDKDFNNEADTPDNFQSRRPNTSFCFLDIRSPGLGDTAMYLCATSVRQIMNTEAFFGQGTRLTVV.

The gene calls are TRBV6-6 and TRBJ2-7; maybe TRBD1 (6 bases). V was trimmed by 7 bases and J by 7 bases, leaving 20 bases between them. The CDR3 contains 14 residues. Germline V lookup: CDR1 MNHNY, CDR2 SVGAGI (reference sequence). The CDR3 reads CASTPDRTEDEQYF. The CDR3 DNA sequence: TGTGCCAGCACCCCAGACAGGACGGAGGATGAGCAGTACTTC.

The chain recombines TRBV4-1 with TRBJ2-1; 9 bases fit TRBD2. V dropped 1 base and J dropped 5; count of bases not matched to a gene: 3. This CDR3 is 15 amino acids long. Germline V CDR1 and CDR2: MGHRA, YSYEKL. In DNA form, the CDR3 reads TGCGCCAGCAGCCAAGGGCTAGCGGGGAACAATGAGCAGTTCTTC. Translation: CASSQGLAGNNEQFF.

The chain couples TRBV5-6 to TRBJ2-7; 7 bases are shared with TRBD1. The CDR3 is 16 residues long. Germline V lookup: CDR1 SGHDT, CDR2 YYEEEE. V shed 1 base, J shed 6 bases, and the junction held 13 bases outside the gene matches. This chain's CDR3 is CASSLSWQGVGTEQYF. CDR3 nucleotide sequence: TGTGCCAGCAGCTTGTCATGGCAGGGGGTAGGAACCGAGCAGTACTTC. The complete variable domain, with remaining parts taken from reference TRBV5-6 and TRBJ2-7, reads DAGVTQSPTHLIKTRGQQVTLRCSPKSGHDTVSWYQQALGQGPQFIFQYYEEEERQRGNFPDRFSGHQFPNYSSELNVNALLLGDSALYLCASSLSWQGVGTEQYFGPGTRLTVT.

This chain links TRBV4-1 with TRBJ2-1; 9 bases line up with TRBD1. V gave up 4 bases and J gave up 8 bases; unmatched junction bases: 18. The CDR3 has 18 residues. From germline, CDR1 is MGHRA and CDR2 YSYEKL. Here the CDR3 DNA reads TGCGCCAGCAGCCCGAGCGTGGATTGGGACAGGGAAAGCGATGAGCAGTTCTTC. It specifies CASSPSVDWDRESDEQFF.

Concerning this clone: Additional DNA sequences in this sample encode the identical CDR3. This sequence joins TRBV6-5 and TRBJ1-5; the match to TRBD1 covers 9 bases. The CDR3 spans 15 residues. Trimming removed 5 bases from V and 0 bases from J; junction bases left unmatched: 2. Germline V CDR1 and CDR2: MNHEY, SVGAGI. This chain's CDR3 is CASSRDRDSNQPQHF. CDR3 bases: TGTGCCAGCAGTCGGGACAGGGATAGCAATCAGCCCCAGCATTTT.

The CDR3 DNA sequence: TGTGCCAGCAGTTACGGGGGGAGCGGAAACACCATATATTTT. Protein: CASSYGGSGNTIYF. The J gene is TRBJ1-3, the V gene TRBV6-5, with D possibly TRBD1 on 5 matching bases. Germline CDR1 MNHEY, CDR2 SVGAGI. V lost 2 bases to trimming and J lost 4 bases, with 9 bases between them. This CDR3 is built from 14 residues.

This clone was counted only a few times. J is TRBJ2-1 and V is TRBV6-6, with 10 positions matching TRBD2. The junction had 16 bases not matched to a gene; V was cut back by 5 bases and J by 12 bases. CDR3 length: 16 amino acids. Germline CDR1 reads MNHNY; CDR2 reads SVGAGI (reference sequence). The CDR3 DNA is TGTGCCAGCAGTGCCTCAACTAGCGGGGACCCCCCCGGGCAGTTCTTC. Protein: CASSASTSGDPPGQFF.

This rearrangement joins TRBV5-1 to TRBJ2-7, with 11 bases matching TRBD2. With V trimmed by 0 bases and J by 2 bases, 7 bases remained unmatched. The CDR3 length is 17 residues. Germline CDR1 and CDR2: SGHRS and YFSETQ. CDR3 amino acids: CASSLGGSGRGTYEQYF. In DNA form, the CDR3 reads TGCGCCAGCAGCTTGGGGGGTAGCGGGAGGGGAACCTACGAGCAGTACTTC.

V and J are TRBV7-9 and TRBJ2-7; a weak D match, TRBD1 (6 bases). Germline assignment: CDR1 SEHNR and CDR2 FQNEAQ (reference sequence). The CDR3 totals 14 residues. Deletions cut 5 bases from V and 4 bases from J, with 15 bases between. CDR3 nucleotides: TGTGCCAGCAGCCCCGACAGGAATCTTTACGAGCAGTACTTC. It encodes CASSPDRNLYEQYF.

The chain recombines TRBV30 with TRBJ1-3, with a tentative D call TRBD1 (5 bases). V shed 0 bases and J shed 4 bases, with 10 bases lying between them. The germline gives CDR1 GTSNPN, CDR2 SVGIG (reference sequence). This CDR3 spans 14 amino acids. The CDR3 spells CAWSVGHAGNTIYF. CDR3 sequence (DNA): TGTGCCTGGAGTGTCGGACACGCAGGAAACACCATATATTTT.

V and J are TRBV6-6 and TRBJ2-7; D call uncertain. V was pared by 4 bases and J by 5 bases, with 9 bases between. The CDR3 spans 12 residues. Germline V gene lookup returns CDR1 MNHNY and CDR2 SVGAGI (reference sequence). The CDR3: CASSSGLHEQYF. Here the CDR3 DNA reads TGTGCCAGCAGTTCGGGTCTCCACGAGCAGTACTTC.

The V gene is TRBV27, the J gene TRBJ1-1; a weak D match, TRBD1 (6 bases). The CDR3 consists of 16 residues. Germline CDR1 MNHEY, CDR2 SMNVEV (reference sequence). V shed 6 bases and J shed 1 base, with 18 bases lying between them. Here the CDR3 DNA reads TGTGCCAGCAGCCTTCGGGACACCCCAGCGAACACTGAAGCTTTCTTT. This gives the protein CASSLRDTPANTEAFF.

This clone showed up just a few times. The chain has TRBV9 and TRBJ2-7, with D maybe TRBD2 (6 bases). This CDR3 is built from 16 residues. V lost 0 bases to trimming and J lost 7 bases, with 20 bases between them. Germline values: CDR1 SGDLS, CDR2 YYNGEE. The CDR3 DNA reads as TGTGCCAGCAGCGTAGGAAGAGGGGCCACCGCGGGGGAGCAGTACTTC. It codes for CASSVGRGATAGEQYF.

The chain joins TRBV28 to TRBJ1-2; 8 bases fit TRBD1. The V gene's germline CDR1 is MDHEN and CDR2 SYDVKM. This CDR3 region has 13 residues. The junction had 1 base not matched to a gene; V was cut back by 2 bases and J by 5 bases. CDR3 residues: CASSLTGGYGYTF. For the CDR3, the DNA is TGTGCCAGCAGTTTAACAGGGGGTTATGGCTACACCTTC.

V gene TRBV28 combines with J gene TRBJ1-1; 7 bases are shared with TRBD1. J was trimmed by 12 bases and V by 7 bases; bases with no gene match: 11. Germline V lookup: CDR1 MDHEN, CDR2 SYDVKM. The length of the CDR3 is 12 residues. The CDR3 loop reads CASTSGGRVPFF. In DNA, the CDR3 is TGTGCCAGCACCTCAGGGGGGCGGGTGCCTTTCTTT.

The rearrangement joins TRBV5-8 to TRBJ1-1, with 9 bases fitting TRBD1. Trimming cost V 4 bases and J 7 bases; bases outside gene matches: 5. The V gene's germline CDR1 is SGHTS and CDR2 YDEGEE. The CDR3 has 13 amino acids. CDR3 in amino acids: CASSRDRVLEAFF. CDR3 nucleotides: TGTGCCAGCAGCCGGGACAGGGTCCTTGAAGCTTTCTTT.

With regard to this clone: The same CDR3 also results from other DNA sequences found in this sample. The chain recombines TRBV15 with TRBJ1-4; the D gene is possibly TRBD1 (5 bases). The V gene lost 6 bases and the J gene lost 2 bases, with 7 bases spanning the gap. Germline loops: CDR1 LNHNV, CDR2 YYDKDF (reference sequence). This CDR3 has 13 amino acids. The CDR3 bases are TGTGCCACCAGGACAGCGACTAATGAAAAACTGTTTTTT. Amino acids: CATRTATNEKLFF.

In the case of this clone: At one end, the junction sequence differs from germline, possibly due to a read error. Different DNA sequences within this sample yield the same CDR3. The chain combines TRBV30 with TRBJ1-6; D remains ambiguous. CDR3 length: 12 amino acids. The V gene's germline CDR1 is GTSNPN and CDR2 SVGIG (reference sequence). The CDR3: CAQTATNSPLHF. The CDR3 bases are TGTGCCCAGACTGCCACTAATTCACCCCTCCACTTC.

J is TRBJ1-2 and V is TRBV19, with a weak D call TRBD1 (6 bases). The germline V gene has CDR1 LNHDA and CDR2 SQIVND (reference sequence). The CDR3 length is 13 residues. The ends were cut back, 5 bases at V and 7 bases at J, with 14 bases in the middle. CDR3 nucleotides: TGTGCCAGTAGTCGACAGGATTTGGCTGGCTACACCTTC. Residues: CASSRQDLAGYTF.